The sequence of this T cell receptor beta chain was determined in a study of radiotherapy plus CTLA-4 blockade in lung cancer. Study-wide background: Objective responses were seen in 15% to 20% of patients, disease control in more than 30%.

The CDR3 runs to 14 residues. From germline, CDR1 is KGHSH and CDR2 LQKENI. CTLA-4 blockade using ipilimumab, together with focal radiation, was received by patients with chemo-refractory metastatic non-small-cell lung cancer. General study points: The study found tumor-derived TCR clones expanded in blood after radiotherapy plus ipilimumab. The authors reported that early blood T cell clone dynamics, with interferon-beta, best predicted response.

Sequenced by immunoSEQ multiplex PCR; TCRdb stores in-frame clones only, minus some. The data show some 15,000 clones, around 70% seen once. This clone was seen a single time. What it binds is unknown. The source of this sequence is a human donor with non-small cell lung cancer whose response to radiotherapy plus ipilimumab could not be evaluated. V and J are TRBV18 and TRBJ2-5; 7 bases match TRBD1. With the DNA end fitting TRBJ2-7 better, the J assignment may be wrong. Sequences were derived from peripheral blood, sampled from a patient treated with radiotherapy plus ipilimumab. The chain's CDR3 is CASSHRDSRYEQYF. CDR3 in DNA: TGTGCCAGCTCACACCGGGACAGTCGTTACGAGCAGTACTTC.